This TCR beta chain is drawn from a study of cytomegalovirus exposure and HLA in healthy donors. This clone is a singleton in its sample. The PCR ran on 60 Vbeta and 13 Jbeta primers. The method was immunoSEQ multiplex PCR; TCRdb's version includes in-frame clones alone and lacks a portion of them. Altogether about 180,000 clones are present, less than 80% being singletons, with the ten largest covering 1.5% to 2%. CDR3 length: 15 residues. The germline CDR1 and CDR2 sequences are WSHSY and SAAADI. Trimming cost V 7 bases and J 0 bases; bases outside gene matches: 6. The J gene is TRBJ1-5, the V gene TRBV10-2; 7 positions match TRBD1. Sample: PBMCs. The origin of this receptor is a man younger than 35 in good health and CMV-seronegative. CDR3 amino acids: CASKDRPDSNQPQHF. CDR3 DNA: TGCGCCAGCAAGGACAGGCCTGATAGCAATCAGCCCCAGCATTTT.